This passage covers 9 T cell receptor beta chains from one sample sequenced in a study of T-cell memory formation after mild COVID-19. TCRdb reprocessed the 5' RACE reads with MiXCR, giving one entry per CDR3 protein. The table records 120,000 to 150,000 distinct CDR3 sequences, 6% to 7% of them present only once. The sample taken for sequencing was PBMCs or a T cell subset sorted from them (not recorded which). The origin of the receptors is an adult woman who had mild COVID-19 (a few samples of this study predate the infection). Cell type and time point are not known.

This chain joins TRBV24-1 and TRBJ2-2; D unresolved. The CDR3 runs to 15 residues. Germline V CDR1 and CDR2: KGHDR, SFDVKD. Trimming took 0 bases from V and 4 from J, leaving 8 bases between them. The CDR3 region has the DNA TGTGCCACCAGTGATTTGCGGAGTCCCACCGGGGAGCTGTTTTTT. Translated: CATSDLRSPTGELFF.

The table lists this clonotype with a count of one. V gene TRBV3-1 combines with J gene TRBJ2-1; TRBD2 matches 8 bases. Trimming removed 4 bases from V and 4 bases from J; junction bases left unmatched: 6. Germline V gene lookup returns CDR1 LGHDT and CDR2 YNNKEL (reference sequence). The CDR3 totals 15 residues. DNA of the CDR3: TGTGCCAGCAGCCCGGGCGGGGGGAGGTACAATGAGCAGTTCTTC. As protein: CASSPGGGRYNEQFF.

V and J are TRBV7-2 and TRBJ2-1; no clear D. There are 13 residues in the CDR3. Trimming shortened V by 3 bases and J by 6 bases, and 9 bases separated the two germline ends. The germline V gene has CDR1 SGHTA and CDR2 FQGNSA. In DNA, the CDR3 is TGTGCCAGCAGCTTCCGGGTCCTCAATGAGCAGTTCTTC. Its translation is CASSFRVLNEQFF.

This clonotype turned up a few times. This chain links TRBV5-4 with TRBJ1-2; TRBD1 is a possible D gene (5 bases). Germline loops: CDR1 SGHNT, CDR2 YYREEE (reference sequence). Trimming pared 0 bases from V and 8 bases from J, leaving 14 bases between. CDR3 size: 14 residues. The CDR3 is CASSLAGTAGGYTF. DNA of the CDR3: TGTGCCAGCAGCTTGGCTGGGACGGCAGGCGGCTACACCTTC.

The count of this clonotype is one. J is TRBJ2-1 and V is TRBV7-3; TRBD1 aligns across 10 bases. CDR1 is SGHTA and CDR2 is FQGTGA in the germline V gene. V lost 5 bases and J lost 7; bases outside the gene matches: 11. The CDR3 is 16 residues long. CDR3 sequence: CASSDPTGGVRNEQFF. DNA for the CDR3: TGTGCCAGCAGCGACCCGACAGGGGGCGTGAGAAATGAGCAGTTCTTC. Complete variable domain (other parts from reference TRBV7-3 and TRBJ2-1): GAGVSQTPSNKVTEKGKYVELRCDPISGHTALYWYRQSLGQGPEFLIYFQGTGAADDSGLPNDRFFAVRPEGSVSTLKIQRTERGDSAVYLCASSDPTGGVRNEQFFGPGTRLTVL.

The table lists this clonotype with many counts. The J gene is TRBJ1-6, the V gene TRBV14; D gene unclear. CDR3 length equals 14 residues. V was trimmed by 4 bases and J by 6 bases, leaving 10 bases between them. CDR1 and CDR2 (germline): SGHDN, FVKESK. The CDR3 here is CASSRGNTNSPLHF. In DNA, the CDR3 is TGTGCCAGCAGCCGGGGAAATACTAATTCACCCCTCCACTTT. The full variable domain, rest sourced from reference TRBV14 and TRBJ1-6, is EAGVTQFPSHSVIEKGQTVTLRCDPISGHDNLYWYRRVMGKEIKFLLHFVKESKQDESGMPNNRFLAERTGGTYSTLKVQPAELEDSGVYFCASSRGNTNSPLHFGNGTRLTVT.

This clonotype was observed at least ten times. V and J are TRBV5-1 and TRBJ1-1; D possibly corresponds to TRBD1 (6 bases). Germline V gives CDR1 SGHRS, CDR2 YFSETQ. The V and J ends lost 2 bases and 0 bases respectively, with 14 bases between them. The CDR3 totals 16 residues. The CDR3 loop is CASSLQGRVLNTEAFF. CDR3 coding DNA: TGCGCCAGCAGCTTACAGGGCCGAGTCTTGAACACTGAAGCTTTCTTT.

The genes are TRBV4-3 and TRBJ2-2, with D perhaps matching TRBD1 or TRBD2 (5 bases each). There are 14 residues in the CDR3. The germline CDR1 and CDR2 sequences are LGHNA and YSLEER. V shed 4 bases and J shed 1 base, with 7 bases lying between them. In nucleotides, the CDR3 is TGCGCCAGCAGCCGGGGACGGAACACCGGGGAGCTGTTTTTT. It specifies CASSRGRNTGELFF.

This clonotype has a handful of counts. This chain joins TRBV12-3 or TRBV12-4 and TRBJ2-1; the match to TRBD2 covers 9 bases. Losses at the gene ends were 6 bases for V and 6 bases for J; bases not matched to a gene: 9. The CDR3 is made up of 15 amino acids. The CDR3 coding sequence is TGTGCCAGCAGCCTGAGCGGGGGGCCCAGCAATGAGCAGTTCTTC. Protein: CASSLSGGPSNEQFF.